This T cell receptor beta chain was profiled in a study of control samples from healthy donors and cancer patients (dated by TCRdb to 2018 to 2021). The library was obtained by the immunoSEQ multiplex PCR assay. TCRdb's version of the immuneACCESS table is confined to in-frame rearrangements and falls short of the full clone set. An unresolved V gene accounts for under half of the shortfall where checked; the remainder is of unknown origin. This sample lists under 15,000 clones; 85% to 95% were detected once. Approximately 15% of the sample rests with the top ten. Concerning this clone: Its binding antigen is unknown. Nothing much larger sits one base from this clone, and base qualities are not available.

Counted from cysteine to valine, this CDR3 has 15 amino acids. Only CDR3 DNA is held: 45 bases, read in frame from base 1. The germline V gene specifies KGHDR as CDR1 and SFDVKD as CDR2. After removal of 0 bases from V and 4 bases from J, the junction retains 3 bases not matched to a gene. Recombination linked TRBV24-1 to TRBJ2-7, and 9 bases in between align with TRBD1. This sequence originates from an elderly man with lung cancer. Sequencing was done on a sample of PBMCs. CDR3 protein: CATSDLGDRVYEQYV. The sequenced DNA: TGTGCCACCAGTGATTTGGGGGACAGGGTGTACGAGCAGTACGTC.